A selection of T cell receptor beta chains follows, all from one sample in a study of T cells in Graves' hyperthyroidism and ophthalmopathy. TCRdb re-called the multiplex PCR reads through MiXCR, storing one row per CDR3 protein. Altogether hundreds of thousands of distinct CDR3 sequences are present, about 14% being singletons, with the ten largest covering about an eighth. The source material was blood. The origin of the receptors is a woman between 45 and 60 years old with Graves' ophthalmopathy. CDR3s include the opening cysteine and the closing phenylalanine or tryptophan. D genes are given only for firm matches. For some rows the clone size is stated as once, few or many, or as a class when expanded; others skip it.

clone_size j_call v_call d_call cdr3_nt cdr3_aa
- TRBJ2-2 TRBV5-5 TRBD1 TGTGCCAGCAGCTTGGGACAGGGGGCTACCACCGGGGAGCTGTTTTTT CASSLGQGATTGELFF
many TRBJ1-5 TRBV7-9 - TGTGCCAGCAGCTTAGGAATCGGGGATGAGAGCAATCAGCCCCAGCATTTT CASSLGIGDESNQPQHF
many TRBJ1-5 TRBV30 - TGTGCCTGGAGGACGAAACAGGGAGCAACTAATCAGCCCCAGCATTTT CAWRTKQGATNQPQHF
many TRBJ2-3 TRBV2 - TGTGCCAGCAGTTTTCAGGGGTCAGATACGCAGTATTTT CASSFQGSDTQYF
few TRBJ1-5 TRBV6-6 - TGTGCCAGCAGTTACTCCGGGGAACGGGACAATCAGCCCCAGCATTTT CASSYSGERDNQPQHF
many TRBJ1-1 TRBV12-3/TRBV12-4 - TGTGCCAGCAGTTTTTGGCCTGAGGACACTGAAGCTTTCTTT CASSFWPEDTEAFF
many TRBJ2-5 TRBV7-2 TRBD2 TGTGCCAGCAGCTCCTATGCTAGCGGGAGTGGAGAGACCCAGTACTTC CASSSYASGSGETQYF
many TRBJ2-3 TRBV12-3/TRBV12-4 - TGTGCCAGCAGTCCGCCCGGGACTGGAGGAGTCGGTACGCAGTATTTT CASSPPGTGGVGTQYF
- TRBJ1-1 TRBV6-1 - TGTGCCAGCAGTTCCCCTCGCTTTGAGGAAGCTTTCTTT CASSSPRFEEAFF
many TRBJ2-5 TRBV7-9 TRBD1 TGTGCCAGCAGCTTAGCGCGGACAGGGGAAAAAGAGACCCAGTACTTC CASSLARTGEKETQYF
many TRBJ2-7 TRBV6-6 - TGTGCCAGCAGTTACGGCGATAGCGAATCCTACGAGCAGTACTTC CASSYGDSESYEQYF
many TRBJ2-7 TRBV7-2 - TGTGCCAGCAGCTTAGTTGGCGGAGTAAGCTCCTACGAGCAGTACTTC CASSLVGGVSSYEQYF
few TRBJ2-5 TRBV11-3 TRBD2 TGTGCCAGCAGCTTAGTACCGGGACTAGCGGGAGGCGAGACCCAGTACTTC CASSLVPGLAGGETQYF
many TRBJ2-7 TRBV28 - TGTGCCAGCAGTCCCCCGGCTAACAGGGTTTTCGAAGACGAGCAGTACTTC CASSPPANRVFEDEQYF
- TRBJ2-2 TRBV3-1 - TGTGCCAGCAGCCAAGGAGTGGCGAAGAACACCGGGGAGCTGTTTTTT CASSQGVAKNTGELFF
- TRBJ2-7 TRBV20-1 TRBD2 TGCAGCGCTAATCCGGTGTCTAGCGGGAGTTCAGGCTACGAGCAGTACTTC CSANPVSSGSSGYEQYF
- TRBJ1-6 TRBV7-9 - TGTGCCAGCAGCTTAGCTGAGCAGTTCTATAATTCACCCCTCCACTTT CASSLAEQFYNSPLHF
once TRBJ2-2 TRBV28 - TGTGCCAGCAGTTCGATCTTCATTGACACCGGGGAGCTGTTTTTT CASSSIFIDTGELFF
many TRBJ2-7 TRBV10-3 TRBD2 TGTGCCATCAGTAAGTTCCTAGCGGGATCGTACGAGCAGTACTTC CAISKFLAGSYEQYF
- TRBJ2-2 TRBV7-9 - TGTGCCAGCAGCCTAGACCTCGGGGAGCCGTTTTTT CASSLDLGEPFF
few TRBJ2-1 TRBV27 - TGTGCCAGCAGTTTATCGACCGCTACTTCCTACAATGAGCAGTTCTTC CASSLSTATSYNEQFF
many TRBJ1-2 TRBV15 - TGTGCCACCAGCAGAGACAGGTGGGACTATGGCTACACCTTC CATSRDRWDYGYTF
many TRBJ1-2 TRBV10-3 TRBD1 TGTGCCACGGGGACAGAACGCTTCTATGGCTACACCTTC CATGTERFYGYTF
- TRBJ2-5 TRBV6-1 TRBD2 TGTGCCAGCAATTTCGGAGTGGGTCTAGCGGCGCAAGAGACCCAGTACTTC CASNFGVGLAAQETQYF
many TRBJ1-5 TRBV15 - TGTGCCAGCGAGGACGGCAATAGCAATCAGCCCCAGCATTTT CASEDGNSNQPQHF
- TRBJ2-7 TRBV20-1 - TGCAGTGCTGTCGGAGGCTACTCCTACGAGCAGTACTTC CSAVGGYSYEQYF
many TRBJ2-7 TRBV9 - TGTGCCAGCAGCGTAGGAGCCAGCTCCTACGAGCAGTACTTC CASSVGASSYEQYF
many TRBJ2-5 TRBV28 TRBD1 TGTGCCATACAGGGGGCTCCGGAGACCCAGTACTTC CAIQGAPETQYF
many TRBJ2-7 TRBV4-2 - TGTGCCAGCAGCCAAGGGGTAGGCTCCTACGAGCAGTACTTC CASSQGVGSYEQYF
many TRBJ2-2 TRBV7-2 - TGTGCCAGCAGCGAGACGTTCTCCGGGGAGCTGTTTTTT CASSETFSGELFF
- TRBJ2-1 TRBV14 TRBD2 TGTGCCAGCAGCCAAGATCTTAGGACTAGCGGGAGGTTTCTGGTCAATGAGCAGTTCTTC CASSQDLRTSGRFLVNEQFF
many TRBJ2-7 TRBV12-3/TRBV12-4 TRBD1 TGTGCCAGCAGTTTAACGGACAGGCCCAGCTCCTACGAGCAGTACTTC CASSLTDRPSSYEQYF
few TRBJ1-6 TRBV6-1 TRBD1 TGTGCCAGCACCAGACGACAGGGAGTCTCCTATAATTCACCCCTCCACTTT CASTRRQGVSYNSPLHF
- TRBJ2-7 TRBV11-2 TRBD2 TGTGCCAGCAGCTCCGGGACTAGCTTTTACGAGCAGTACTTC CASSSGTSFYEQYF
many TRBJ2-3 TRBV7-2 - TGTGCCAGCAGCTTAGTGTGGGTCGCAGATACGCAGTATTTT CASSLVWVADTQYF
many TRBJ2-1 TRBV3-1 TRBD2 TGTGCCAGCAGCCAACTAGCGGGAGGGCGTGTTGAGCAGTTCTTC CASSQLAGGRVEQFF
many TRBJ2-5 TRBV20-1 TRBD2 TGCAGTGCTAGAGGTCTAGCGGGAGGGTCCGAGACCCAGTACTTC CSARGLAGGSETQYF
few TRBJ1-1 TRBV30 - TGTGCCTGGAGTGTAAGGCCGGCCAGGGTTGTTGAAGCTTTCTTT CAWSVRPARVVEAFF
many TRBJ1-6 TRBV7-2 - TGTGCCAGCACCCACCCAAATTCACCCCTCCACTTT CASTHPNSPLHF
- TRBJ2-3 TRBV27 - TGTGCCAGCGGCGCAGATACGCAGTATTTT CASGADTQYF